This record looks at one TCR beta chain sequence and its context. This receptor's antigen is unknown. No base-level quality is on record; no much larger clone is a single base apart. In the germline V gene (reference sequence), CDR1 corresponds to SGHNT and CDR2 to YYREEE. The junction shows trimming of 4 bases on V and 8 bases on J, and the gene matches do not reach 10 bases of it. Including the terminal cysteine and phenylalanine, the CDR3 comprises 15 residues. Only the CDR3 portion is preserved as DNA: 45 bases, with reading frame beginning at the first base. TCRbeta CDR3 regions were amplified from genomic DNA using the immunoSEQ Assay, a bias-controlled multiplex PCR. As for the authors' bioinformatics: The number of nucleated cells in each sample was estimated by amplification of reference gene primers within the assay. To quantify the absolute abundance of each unique TCRbeta CDR3 rearrangement, sequence reads were collapsed and filtered. For each sample, productive Simpson clonality was calculated as the square root of Simpson's diversity index over productive rearrangements. TCRdb's version of the immuneACCESS table is confined to in-frame rearrangements and falls short of the full clone set. An unresolved V gene accounts for under half of the shortfall where checked; the remainder is of unknown origin. Clone size and the V and J calls come from that table; the DNA yielded D and trimming. The sample table contains 90,000 to 100,000 clones; only one count was recorded for around 84% of them. Under 2% of the sample is taken by the ten largest.

The data stem from a study of blood T cell repertoires in COVID-19 (TCRdb year 2020). For context, the study as a whole: The collaborator samples originated in the United States, Italy and Spain and spanned the acute and convalescent phases of COVID-19. HLA class I and class II types, where available, came from metadata supplied by the sample provider rather than from assay-based typing. A freely available public database, intended as a resource for researchers studying the immune response to SARS-CoV-2, is where the repertoires were released. Deeply sampled blood TCRbeta repertoires from subjects exposed to, actively infected with, or recovered from COVID-19 were included in the dataset. Samples came from the ongoing ImmuneRACE study (first 160 participants) plus 1,254 subjects from 6 global collaborators. The prospective study material was composed of cDNA or gDNA derived from T cells, B-cell-depleted T cells, or PBMCs. Nearly every sample came with metadata listing a de-identified subject ID, COVID-19 status, age in years and sex. General conclusions and limits of the study: The quantity of clinical and demographic metadata differed by source and by participant and was supplied without curation.

The collaborating institutions used their own protocols to collect whole blood in K2EDTA tubes. For TCRbeta analysis, collaborator samples were shipped as frozen whole blood, as isolated PBMCs, or as DNA extracted from either sample type. The receptor chain draws on TRBV5-4 and TRBJ2-1, with TRBD1 identical over 9 junction bases. Sequenced input: peripheral blood. The receptor was isolated from a man in his 70s with active or convalescent COVID-19. The CDR3 here reads CASSPGGTGFYEQFF. The sequence in DNA is TGTGCCAGCAGCCCCGGGGGGACAGGGTTTTATGAGCAGTTCTTC.